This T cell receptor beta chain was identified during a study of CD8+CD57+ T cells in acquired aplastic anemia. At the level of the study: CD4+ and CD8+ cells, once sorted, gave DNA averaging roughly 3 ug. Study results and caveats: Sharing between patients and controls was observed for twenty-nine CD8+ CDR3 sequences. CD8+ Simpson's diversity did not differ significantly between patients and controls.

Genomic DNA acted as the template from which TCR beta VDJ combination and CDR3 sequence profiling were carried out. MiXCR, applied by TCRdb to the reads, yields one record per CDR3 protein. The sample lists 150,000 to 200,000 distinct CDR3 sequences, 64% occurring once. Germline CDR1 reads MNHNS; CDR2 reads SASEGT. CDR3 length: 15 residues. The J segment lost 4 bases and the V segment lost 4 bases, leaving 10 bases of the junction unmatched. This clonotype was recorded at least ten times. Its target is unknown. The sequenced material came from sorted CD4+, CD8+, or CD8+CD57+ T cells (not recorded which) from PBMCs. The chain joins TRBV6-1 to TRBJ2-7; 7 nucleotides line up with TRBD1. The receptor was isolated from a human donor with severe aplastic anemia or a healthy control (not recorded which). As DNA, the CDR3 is TGTGCCAGCAGTGCGGAACCGGGACAGATTTACGAGCAGTACTTC. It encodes CASSAEPGQIYEQYF.